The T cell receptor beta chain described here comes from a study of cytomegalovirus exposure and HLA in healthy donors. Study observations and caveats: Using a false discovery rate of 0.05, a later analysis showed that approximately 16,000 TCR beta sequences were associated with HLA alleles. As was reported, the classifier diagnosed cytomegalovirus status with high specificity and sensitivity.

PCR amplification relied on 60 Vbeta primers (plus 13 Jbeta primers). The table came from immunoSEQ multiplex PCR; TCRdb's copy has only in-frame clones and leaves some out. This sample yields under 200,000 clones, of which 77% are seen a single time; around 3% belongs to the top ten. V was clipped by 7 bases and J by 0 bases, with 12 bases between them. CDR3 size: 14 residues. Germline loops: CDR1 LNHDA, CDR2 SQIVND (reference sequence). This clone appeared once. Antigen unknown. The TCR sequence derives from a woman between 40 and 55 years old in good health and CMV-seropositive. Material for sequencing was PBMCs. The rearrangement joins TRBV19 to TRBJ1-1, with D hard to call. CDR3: CASTTLRLNTEAFF. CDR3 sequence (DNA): TGTGCCAGTACCACGCTTAGATTGAACACTGAAGCTTTCTTT.